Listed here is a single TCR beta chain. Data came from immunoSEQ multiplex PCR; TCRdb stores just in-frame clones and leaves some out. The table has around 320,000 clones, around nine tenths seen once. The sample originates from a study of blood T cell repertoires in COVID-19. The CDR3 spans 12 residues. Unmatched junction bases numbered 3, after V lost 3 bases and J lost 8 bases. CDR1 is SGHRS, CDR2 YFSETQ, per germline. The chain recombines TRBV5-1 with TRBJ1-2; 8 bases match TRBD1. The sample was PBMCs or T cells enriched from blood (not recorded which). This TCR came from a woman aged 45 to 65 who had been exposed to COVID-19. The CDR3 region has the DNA TGCGCCAGCAGCTCGACAGGGGAGGGCTACACCTTC. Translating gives CASSSTGEGYTF.